This TCR beta chain was documented in a study of T-cell reconstitution after alpha-beta-depleted transplantation in children. Unique molecular identifiers were built into the TCRbeta library. TCRdb redid the calling of the PCR reads with MiXCR, one entry per CDR3 protein. This table has 380,000 or so distinct CDR3 sequences, 10% to 15% appearing once. This clonotype was found many times. Germline V gene sequence: CDR1 SGHRS, CDR2 YFSETQ. CDR3 size: 13 residues. V gave up 3 bases and J gave up 0 bases, with 6 bases separating them. This specimen was PBMCs, taken from the stem cell graft. The J gene is TRBJ1-2, the V gene TRBV5-1, with D maybe TRBD1 (6 bases). This sequence was found in a human donor who donated a stem cell graft to a child with Fanconi anemia. Here the CDR3 reads CASSWDTNYGYTF. Here the CDR3 DNA reads TGCGCCAGCAGCTGGGACACTAACTATGGCTACACCTTC. Filled out from reference TRBV5-1 and TRBJ1-2, the complete variable domain reads KAGVTQTPRYLIKTRGQQVTLSCSPISGHRSVSWYQQTPGQGLQFLFEYFSETQRNKGNFPGRFSGRQFSNSRSEMNVSTLELGDSALYLCASSWDTNYGYTFGSGTRLTVV.